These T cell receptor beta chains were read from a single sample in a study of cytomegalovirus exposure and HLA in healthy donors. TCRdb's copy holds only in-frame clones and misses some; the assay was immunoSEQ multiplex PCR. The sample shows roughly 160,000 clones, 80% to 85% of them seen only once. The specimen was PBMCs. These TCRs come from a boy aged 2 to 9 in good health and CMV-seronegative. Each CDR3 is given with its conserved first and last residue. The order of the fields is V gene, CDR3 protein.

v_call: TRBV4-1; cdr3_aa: CASSQNRDNSPLHF
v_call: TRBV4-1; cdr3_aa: CASSQERGGETQYF
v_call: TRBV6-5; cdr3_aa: CASSSALVDNEQFF
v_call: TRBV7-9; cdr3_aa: CASSFNRDHGYTF
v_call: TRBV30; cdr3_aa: CAWSQGLAANEQFF
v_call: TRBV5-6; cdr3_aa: CASSFRTGAYNEQYF
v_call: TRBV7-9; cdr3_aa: CAPQPNTGANGLTF
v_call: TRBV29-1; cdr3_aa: CSVDPGLQETQYF
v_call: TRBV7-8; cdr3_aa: CASSSPTGTSTEAFF
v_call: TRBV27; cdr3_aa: CATSERATGELFF
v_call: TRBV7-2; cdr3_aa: CASSSRIRAGGVQETQYF
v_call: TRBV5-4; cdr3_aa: CASSIGQGAIPGELFF
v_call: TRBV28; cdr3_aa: CASSILQGDTEAFF
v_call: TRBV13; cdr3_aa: CASSISDRGGLLGYTF
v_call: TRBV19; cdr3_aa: CASSISSGSSYEQYF
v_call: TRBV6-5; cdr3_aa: CASSYPAGGSRETQYF
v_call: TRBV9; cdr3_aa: CASSVAPALGQGNTEAFF
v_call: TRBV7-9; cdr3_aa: CASSPLGLAEETQYF
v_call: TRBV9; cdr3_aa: CASSSRLAASTDTQYF
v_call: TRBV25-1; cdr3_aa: CASSEAGASTDTQYF
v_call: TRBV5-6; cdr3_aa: CASSFLGQAPDQPQHF
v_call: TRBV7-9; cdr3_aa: CASSLALDIYGYTF
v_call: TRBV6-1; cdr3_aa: CASSDWESETQYF
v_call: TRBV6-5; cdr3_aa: CASGAGGRETQYF
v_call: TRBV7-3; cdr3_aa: CASSPRGGVQETQYF
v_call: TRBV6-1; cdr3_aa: CASSEGRGETQYF
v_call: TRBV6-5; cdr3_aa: CASSYRGPKQETQYF
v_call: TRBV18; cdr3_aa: CATTLKLAAEAFF
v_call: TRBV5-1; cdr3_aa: CASSLRDMETQYF
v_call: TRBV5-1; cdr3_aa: CASSSGGPNEKLFF
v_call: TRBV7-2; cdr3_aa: CASSLDLPSGGEDTQYF
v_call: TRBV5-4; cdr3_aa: CASSWGGSSTEAFF
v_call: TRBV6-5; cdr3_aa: CASSYSLQGNYGYTF
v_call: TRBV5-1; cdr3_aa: CASSPGTRGNEKLFF
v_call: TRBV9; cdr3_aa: CASSLGQGVLPLHF
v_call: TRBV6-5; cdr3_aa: CASNPGTGLSEQYF
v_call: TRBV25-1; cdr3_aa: CASSDYEEEVNTEAFF
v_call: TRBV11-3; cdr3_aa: CASSSRGGNSPLHF
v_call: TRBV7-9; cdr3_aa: CASSSASARGEKLFF
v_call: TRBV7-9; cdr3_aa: CASSFPGQDLYGYTF
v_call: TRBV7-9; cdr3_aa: CASSRDSSEQYF